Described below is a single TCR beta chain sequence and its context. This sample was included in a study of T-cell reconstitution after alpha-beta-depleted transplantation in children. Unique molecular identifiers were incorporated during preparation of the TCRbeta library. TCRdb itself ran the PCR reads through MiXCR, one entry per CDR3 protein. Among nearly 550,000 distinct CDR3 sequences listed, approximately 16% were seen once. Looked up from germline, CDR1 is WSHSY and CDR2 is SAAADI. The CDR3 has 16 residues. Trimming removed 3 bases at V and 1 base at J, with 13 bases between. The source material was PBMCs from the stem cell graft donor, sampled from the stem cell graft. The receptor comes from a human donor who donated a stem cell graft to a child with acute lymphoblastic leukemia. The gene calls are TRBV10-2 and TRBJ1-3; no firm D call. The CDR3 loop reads CASSEYRTASGNTIYF. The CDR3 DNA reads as TGCGCCAGCAGTGAATATAGAACAGCTTCTGGAAACACCATATATTTT.